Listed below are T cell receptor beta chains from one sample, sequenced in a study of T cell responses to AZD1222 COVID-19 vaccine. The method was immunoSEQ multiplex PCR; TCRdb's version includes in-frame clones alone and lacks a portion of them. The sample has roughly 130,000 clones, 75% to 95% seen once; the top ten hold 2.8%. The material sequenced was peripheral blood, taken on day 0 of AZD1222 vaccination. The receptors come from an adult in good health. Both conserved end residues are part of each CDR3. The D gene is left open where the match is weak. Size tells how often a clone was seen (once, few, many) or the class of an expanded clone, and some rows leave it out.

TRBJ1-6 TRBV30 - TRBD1 CAWSVQAGQGASPLHF TGTGCCTGGAGTGTACAGGCGGGACAGGGGGCTTCACCCCTCCACTTT
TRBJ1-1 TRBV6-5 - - CASSYNKMNTEAFF TGTGCCAGCAGTTACAACAAGATGAACACTGAAGCTTTCTTT
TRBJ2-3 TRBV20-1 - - CSASPSTDTQYF TGCAGTGCCAGTCCCTCTACAGATACGCAGTATTTT
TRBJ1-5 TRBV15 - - CATSILNQPQHF TGTGCCACCAGCATATTGAATCAGCCCCAGCATTTT
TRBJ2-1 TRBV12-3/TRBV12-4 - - CASSLVGAHEQFF TGTGCCAGCAGTTTAGTAGGCGCCCATGAGCAGTTCTTC
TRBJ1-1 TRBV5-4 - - CASSLPGSLTEAFF TGTGCCAGCAGCCTTCCGGGATCGTTAACTGAAGCTTTCTTT
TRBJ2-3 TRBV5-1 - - CASSPGTPIAQYF TGCGCCAGCAGCCCGGGGACGCCCATCGCGCAGTATTTT
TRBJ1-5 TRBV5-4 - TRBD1 CASSLQGADQPQHF TGTGCCAGCAGTTTACAGGGGGCGGATCAGCCCCAGCATTTT
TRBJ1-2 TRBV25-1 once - CASSDGGWGGPYGYTF TGTGCCAGCAGTGATGGTGGTTGGGGGGGGCCCTATGGCTACACCTTC
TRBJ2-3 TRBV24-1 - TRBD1 CATDLGQGRDTQYF TGTGCCACCGACCTTGGACAGGGGAGAGATACGCAGTATTTT
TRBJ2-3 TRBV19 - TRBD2 CASSIGLAGRADTQYF TGTGCCAGTAGTATCGGATTAGCGGGACGGGCAGATACGCAGTATTTT
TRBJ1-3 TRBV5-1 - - CASKFENSGNTIYF TGCGCCAGCAAATTCGAGAACTCTGGAAACACCATATATTTT
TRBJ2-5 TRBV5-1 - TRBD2 CASSLELAGGMPQYF TGCGCCAGCAGCTTGGAACTAGCGGGGGGTATGCCCCAGTACTTC